This TCR beta chain was sequenced in a study of Ad26.COV2.S vaccination and SARS-CoV-2 variants. Across the whole study: Intramuscularly, Ad26.COV2.S was given either once or twice, 56 days apart. Findings and limits, study-wide: After vaccination, reports described spike-specific CD8+ and CD4+ T cell responses as showing substantial breadth.

Regarding treatment: roughly 18 received Ad26.COV2.S at low or high dose, single or two shots; several received placebo; per-sample allocation not given. Samples came from day 63 after the first vaccine or placebo injection. Whoever gave the sample was an adult aged 18-55 years in Boston. Vaccination used an Ad26 vector expressing Wuhan-strain SARS-CoV-2 spike. CDR3 length: 16 residues. CDR1 is PRHDT, CDR2 FYEKMQ, per germline (reference sequence). V lost 7 bases to trimming and J lost 2 bases, with 20 bases between them. Generated by immunoSEQ multiplex PCR, the TCRdb table keeps only in-frame clones and is missing some. The sample holds 400,000 to 450,000 clones, approximately 90% seen once. As to this clone: The antigen remains undetermined.

The input for sequencing was peripheral blood, taken in a trial of Ad26.COV2.S vaccine versus placebo. V gene TRBV13 combines with J gene TRBJ2-5; D is ambiguous. This TCR was sampled from a person aged 18-60 years who received the Ad26.COV2.S COVID-19 vaccine or a placebo. CDR3 sequence (DNA): TGTGCCAGCAACACTTGGACGGAAGCCCTACAAGAGACCCAGTACTTC. Protein: CASNTWTEALQETQYF.